The clone carrying this T cell receptor beta chain is labeled medium-sized. This sample was taken from a study of T cells in localized non-small cell lung cancer. TCRdb keeps only in-frame clones here, not all; method: immunoSEQ multiplex PCR. This sample has approximately 2,800 clones; about 20% occur once, and the top ten carry less than 25%. V trimming: 0 bases; J trimming: 7 bases; junction bases outside the gene matches: 4. The V gene's germline CDR1 is SGDLS and CDR2 YYNGEE. The CDR3 has 14 residues. The chain links TRBV9 to TRBJ2-7, with 10 bases identical to TRBD2. The sequenced sample was lung tumor tissue, obtained before any cancer treatment. The source is a male donor older than 55 with stage II squamous cell lung carcinoma. DNA of the CDR3: TGTGCCAGCAGCGTAGAGTCAGCGGGAGGGGAGCAGTACTTC. Translated, it gives CASSVESAGGEQYF. The complete variable domain, with remaining parts taken from reference TRBV9 and TRBJ2-7, reads DSGVTQTPKHLITATGQRVTLRCSPRSGDLSVYWYQQSLDQGLQFLIQYYNGEERAKGNILERFSAQQFPDLHSELNLSSLELGDSALYFCASSVESAGGEQYFGPGTRLTVT.